The table lists the clone carrying this TCR beta chain with a count of one. As yet, its antigen is unknown. Sequencing was performed with immunoSEQ multiplex PCR; in TCRdb, only in-frame clones are kept and a portion is missing. The repertoire holds about 33,000 clones, around 83% seen once, with roughly 2.2% in the top ten. This specimen comes from a study of chemoradiotherapy in HPV16-positive cancers. Trimming removed 4 bases from V and 2 bases from J, with 11 bases in between. The CDR3 covers 13 residues. CDR1 is SQVTM, CDR2 ANQGSEA, per germline. Whole-study results and caveats: In HPV16-positive patients, HPV-responsive T-cell expansion tracked better recurrence-free survival. Candidate HPV-specific clones and E7-related TCR motifs grew in tumor during treatment. HPV-specific T cells were functionally defined from only a couple of HPV16-positive patients.

Repeated repertoire sampling spanned the course of chemoradiotherapy. The receptor was isolated from a human donor with HPV-associated anogenital cancer. Sequencing was performed on blood, taken from a patient who underwent chemoradiotherapy. The V and J genes are TRBV29-1 and TRBJ2-5; D is unresolved. CDR3 DNA sequence: TGCAGCGTTGGCATAAAATCGCAAGAGACCCAGTACTTC. Translation: CSVGIKSQETQYF.